This TCR beta chain was observed in a study of cytomegalovirus exposure and HLA in healthy donors. Amplification used 60 Vbeta primers and 13 Jbeta primers. TCRdb keeps only in-frame clones here, not all; method: immunoSEQ multiplex PCR. The sample has some 120,000 clones, 80% seen once. Trimming left V 0 bases short and J 4 bases short, with 12 bases between. Germline-derived CDR1 and CDR2 are MGHRA and YSYEKL. The length of the CDR3 is 15 residues. Whole-study findings and limits: Productive status was seen about 87% or about 30% of the time for most TCR beta V segments in an earlier analysis.

As to this clone: The antigen remains unidentified.

The chain recombines TRBV4-1 with TRBJ1-2; the D is unclear. The origin of this receptor is a man aged 25 to 45 in good health and CMV-seronegative. Sequencing was done on a sample of PBMCs. CDR3 region: CASSQDLSGFYGYTF. The CDR3 region has the DNA TGCGCCAGCAGCCAAGATCTGTCGGGTTTCTATGGCTACACCTTC.